Below are 2 T cell receptor beta chains sequenced from a single sample in a study of cytomegalovirus exposure and HLA in healthy donors. PCR used 60 Vbeta primers and 13 Jbeta primers. The method was immunoSEQ multiplex PCR; TCRdb's version includes in-frame clones alone and lacks a portion of them. The sample lists around 210,000 clones, around 80% occurring once. Sequenced material: PBMCs. The receptors shown here come from a boy aged 5-17 years in good health and CMV-seronegative.

The chain uses TRBV7-7 and TRBJ2-1; TRBD2 matches 13 bases. From germline, CDR1 is SSHAT and CDR2 FNYEAQ (reference sequence). V was clipped by 5 bases and J by 5 bases; unmatched bases: 3. The length of the CDR3 is 15 residues. Written as DNA, the CDR3 is TGTGCCAGCAGCACGGGACTAGCGGGGCACAATGAGCAGTTCTTC. Its translation is CASSTGLAGHNEQFF.

V is TRBV27 and J is TRBJ1-1, with 10 bases matching TRBD1. The CDR3 runs to 17 residues. The V gene's germline CDR1 is MNHEY and CDR2 SMNVEV (reference sequence). After removal of 6 bases from V and 4 bases from J, the junction contained 14 bases not matched to a gene. CDR3: CASSFTTPTGGVTEAFF. The DNA for the CDR3 is TGTGCCAGCAGCTTTACGACCCCGACAGGGGGCGTCACTGAAGCTTTCTTT.